The 8 T cell receptor beta chains below come from one sample, sequenced in a study of blood T cell repertoires in COVID-19. The assay was immunoSEQ multiplex PCR, and TCRdb's table has in-frame clones only and misses some. The table records approximately 100,000 clones, roughly nine tenths of them present only once. Sequenced input: peripheral blood. The receptors derive from an elderly woman with acute or convalescent COVID-19.

The chain is built from TRBV11-2 and TRBJ2-2; maybe TRBD1 (5 bases). Germline V lookup: CDR1 SGHAT, CDR2 FQNNGV. V lost 1 base to trimming and J lost 3 bases, with 9 bases between them. The CDR3 sequence is 15 residues long. The CDR3 coding sequence is TGTGCCAGCAGCTTAGCAGGGTGGGACACCGGGGAGCTGTTTTTT. This encodes CASSLAGWDTGELFF.

The rearrangement joins TRBV27 to TRBJ2-4; D is perhaps TRBD1 (6 bases). From germline, CDR1 is MNHEY and CDR2 SMNVEV (reference sequence). Between the trimmed V and J ends, which lost 5 bases and 1 base, there was a span of 15 bases. The CDR3 extends over 16 amino acids. The CDR3, as DNA: TGTGCCAGCAGTCCCTTAGGGGGTCCTGCCAAAAACATTCAGTACTTC. This gives the protein CASSPLGGPAKNIQYF.

This chain's CDR3 is CASSPQGIVGYTF. The CDR3 coding sequence is TGTGCCAGCAGCCCACAGGGGATCGTTGGCTACACCTTC. The chain has TRBV9 and TRBJ1-2, with TRBD1 matching 7 bases. The V gene end was trimmed by 4 bases and the J gene end by 7 bases; junction bases not matched to a gene: 7. Germline lookup yields CDR1 SGDLS and CDR2 YYNGEE. This CDR3 contains 13 residues. Supplemented by reference TRBV9 and TRBJ1-2, the full variable domain reads DSGVTQTPKHLITATGQRVTLRCSPRSGDLSVYWYQQSLDQGLQFLIQYYNGEERAKGNILERFSAQQFPDLHSELNLSSLELGDSALYFCASSPQGIVGYTFGSGTRLTVV.

V and J are TRBV2 and TRBJ1-2, with no clear D. Germline-derived CDR1 and CDR2 are SNHLY and FYNNEI. The CDR3 totals 11 residues. V was clipped by 5 bases and J by 8 bases, with 9 bases between them. CDR3 bases: TGTGCCAGCAGTCCATCCAGGGGCTACACCTTC. Amino acid sequence: CASSPSRGYTF.

The rearrangement uses TRBV10-3 and TRBJ2-2; no definite D call. The CDR3 is made up of 13 amino acids. Germline CDR1 ENHRY, CDR2 SYGVKD. The V gene lost 2 bases and the J gene lost 5 bases, with 6 bases spanning the gap. Here the CDR3 reads CAISEGPTGELFF. The CDR3 coding sequence is TGTGCCATCAGTGAGGGCCCGACCGGGGAGCTGTTTTTT.

V is TRBV10-3 and J is TRBJ1-2; a possible D gene is TRBD1 (6 bases). The CDR3 has 16 amino acids. Per the germline V gene, CDR1 is ENHRY and CDR2 is SYGVKD. V dropped 5 bases and J dropped 7 bases, with 23 bases sitting between them. The CDR3 reads CAISRVYRENFSGYTF. Here the CDR3 DNA reads TGTGCCATCAGTCGGGTGTACAGGGAAAATTTCTCTGGCTACACCTTC.

This chain joins TRBV9 and TRBJ1-4, with a possible D match to TRBD1 (5 bases). From germline, CDR1 is SGDLS and CDR2 YYNGEE. V shed 0 bases and J shed 10 bases, with 16 bases lying between them. The CDR3 consists of 15 residues. The CDR3 region has the DNA TGTGCCAGCAGCGTAGGGGGCGGTCCCCCGGGAAAACTGTTTTTT. Its protein product is CASSVGGGPPGKLFF.

The count of this clone is one. The V and J genes are TRBV7-7 and TRBJ2-2; 7 bases fit TRBD1. Germline CDR1 and CDR2: SSHAT and FNYEAQ (reference sequence). V shed 5 bases, J shed 6 bases, and the junction held 6 bases outside the gene matches. This CDR3 comprises 14 residues. The CDR3 protein is CASSRTGVSGELFF. The CDR3, as DNA: TGTGCCAGCAGCCGAACAGGGGTTTCCGGGGAGCTGTTTTTT.